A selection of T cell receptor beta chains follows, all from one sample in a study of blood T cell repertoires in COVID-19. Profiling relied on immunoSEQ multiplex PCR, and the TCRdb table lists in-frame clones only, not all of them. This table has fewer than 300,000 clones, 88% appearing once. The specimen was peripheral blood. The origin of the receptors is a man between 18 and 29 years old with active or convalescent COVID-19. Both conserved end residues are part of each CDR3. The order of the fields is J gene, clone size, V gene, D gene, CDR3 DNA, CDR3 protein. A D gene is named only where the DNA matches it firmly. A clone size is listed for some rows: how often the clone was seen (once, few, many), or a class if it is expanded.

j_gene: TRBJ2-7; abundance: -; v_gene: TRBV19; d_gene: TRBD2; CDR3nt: TGTGCCAGTAGTATGTCTAGCGGGGCCTACGAGCAGTACTTC; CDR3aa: CASSMSSGAYEQYF
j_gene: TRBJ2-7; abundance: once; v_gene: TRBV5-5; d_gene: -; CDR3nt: TGTGCCAGCAGCTCGCAGGGATACGAGCAGTACTTC; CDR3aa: CASSSQGYEQYF
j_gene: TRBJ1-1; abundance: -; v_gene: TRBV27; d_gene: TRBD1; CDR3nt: TGTGCCAGCAGACAGGACAGGGGGGAGAACACTGAAGCTTTCTTT; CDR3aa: CASRQDRGENTEAFF
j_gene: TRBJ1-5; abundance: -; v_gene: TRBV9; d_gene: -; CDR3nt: TGTGCCAGCAGCGTAGGCGGGTACAATCAGCCCCAGCATTTT; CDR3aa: CASSVGGYNQPQHF
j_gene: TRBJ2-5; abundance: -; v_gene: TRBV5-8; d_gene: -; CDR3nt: TGTGCCAGCAGCTTGGTCCGGGGTGAGGCCCAGTACTTC; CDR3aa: CASSLVRGEAQYF
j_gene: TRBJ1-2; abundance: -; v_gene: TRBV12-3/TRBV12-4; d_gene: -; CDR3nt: TGTGCCAGCAGCCCCGGGGGCTATGGCTACACCTTC; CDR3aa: CASSPGGYGYTF
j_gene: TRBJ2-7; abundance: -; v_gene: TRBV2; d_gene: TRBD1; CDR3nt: TGTGCCAGCAGTTCCGGGACAGGGGGCTACGAGCAGTACTTC; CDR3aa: CASSSGTGGYEQYF
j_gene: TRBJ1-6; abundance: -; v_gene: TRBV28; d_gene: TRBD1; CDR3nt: TGTGCCAGCAGTTCACGGGACAGGGGTAGGAATTCACCCCTCCACTTT; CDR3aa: CASSSRDRGRNSPLHF
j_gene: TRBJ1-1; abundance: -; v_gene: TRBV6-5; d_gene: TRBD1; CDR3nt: TGTGCCAGCAGCCTCGACAGGGCTGACACTGAAGCTTTCTTT; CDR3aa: CASSLDRADTEAFF
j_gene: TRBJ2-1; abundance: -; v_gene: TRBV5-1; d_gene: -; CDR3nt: TGCGCCAGCAGCTTGGTCGCAGGCCCTCGAAATGAGCAGTTCTTC; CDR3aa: CASSLVAGPRNEQFF
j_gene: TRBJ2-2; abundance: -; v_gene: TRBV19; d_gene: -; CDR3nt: TGTGCCAGTAGTTCGTGGGAGAGGGAGAACACCGGGGAGCTGTTTTTT; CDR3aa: CASSSWERENTGELFF
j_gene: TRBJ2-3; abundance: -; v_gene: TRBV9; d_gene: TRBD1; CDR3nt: TGTGCCAGCAGCTTAAGACAGGGGGCTACGCAGTATTTT; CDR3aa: CASSLRQGATQYF
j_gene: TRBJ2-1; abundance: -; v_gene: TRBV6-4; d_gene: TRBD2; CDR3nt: TGTGCCAGCTCTATTAGTAGCGGGGAACCCTACAATGAGCAGTTCTTC; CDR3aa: CASSISSGEPYNEQFF
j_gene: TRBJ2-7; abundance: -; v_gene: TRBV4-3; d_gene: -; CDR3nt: TGCGCCAGCAGCCAAGGGACAGCCACCTACGAGCAGTACTTC; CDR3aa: CASSQGTATYEQYF
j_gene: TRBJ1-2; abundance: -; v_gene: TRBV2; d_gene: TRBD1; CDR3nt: TGTGCCAGCAGTGTTCGGGCAGGGGGATTCTATGGCTACACCTTC; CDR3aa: CASSVRAGGFYGYTF
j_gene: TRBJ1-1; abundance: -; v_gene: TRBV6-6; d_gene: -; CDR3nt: TGTGCCAGCAGTTACGCAACCGGGACACCAAACACTGAAGCTTTCTTT; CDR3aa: CASSYATGTPNTEAFF
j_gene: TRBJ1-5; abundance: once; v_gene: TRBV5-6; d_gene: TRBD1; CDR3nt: TGTGCCAGCAGTGACAGGGGGCGCAATCAGCCCCAGCATTTT; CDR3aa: CASSDRGRNQPQHF
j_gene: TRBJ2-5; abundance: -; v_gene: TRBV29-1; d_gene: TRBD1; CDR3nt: TGCAGCGTTCGAAAGGGGACAGCCTCAGAGACCCAGTACTTC; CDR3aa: CSVRKGTASETQYF
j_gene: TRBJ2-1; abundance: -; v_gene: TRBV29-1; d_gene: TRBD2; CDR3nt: TGCAGCGTTGAAGGGACTAGCGGGGTTAATGAGCAGTTCTTC; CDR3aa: CSVEGTSGVNEQFF
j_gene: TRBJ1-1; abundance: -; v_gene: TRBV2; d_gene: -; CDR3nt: TGTGCCAGCAGTGCGGCCGCCCGGGACACTGAAGCTTTCTTT; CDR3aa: CASSAAARDTEAFF
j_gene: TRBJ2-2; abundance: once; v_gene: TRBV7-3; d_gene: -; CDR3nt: TGTGCCAGCAGCTTAAACGCGGGCACGAACACCGGGGAGCTGTTTTTT; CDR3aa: CASSLNAGTNTGELFF
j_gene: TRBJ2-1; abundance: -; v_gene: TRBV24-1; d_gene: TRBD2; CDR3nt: TGTGCCACCTCGAGCGGCGGGGGATTCTCCTACAATGAGCAGTTCTTC; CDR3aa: CATSSGGGFSYNEQFF
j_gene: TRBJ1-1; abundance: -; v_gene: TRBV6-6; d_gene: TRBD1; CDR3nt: TGTGCCAGCAGTCCAGAGACAGGGAGGAACACTGAAGCTTTCTTT; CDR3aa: CASSPETGRNTEAFF
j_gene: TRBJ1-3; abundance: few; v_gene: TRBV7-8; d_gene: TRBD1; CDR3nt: TGTGCCAGCAGCCCTATGGGGTTTAATAATTGGACAGGGGGCCCTCTATCTGGAAACACCATATATTTT; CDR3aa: CASSPMGFNNWTGGPLSGNTIYF
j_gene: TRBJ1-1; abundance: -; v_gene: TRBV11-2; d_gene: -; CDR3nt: TGTGCCAGCAGCTTTCCAAACACTGAAGCTTTCTTT; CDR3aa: CASSFPNTEAFF
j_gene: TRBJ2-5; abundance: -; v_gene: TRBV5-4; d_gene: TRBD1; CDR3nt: TGTGCCAGCAGCTTAGGGACAGAGGGTGGGACCCAGTACTTC; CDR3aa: CASSLGTEGGTQYF
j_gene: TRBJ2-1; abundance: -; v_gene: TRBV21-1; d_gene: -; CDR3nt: TGTGCCAGCAGCGAATCGGGACAGGGTTGTGCTGTAGCATCCTACAATGAGCAGTTCTTC; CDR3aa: CASSESGQGCAVASYNEQFF
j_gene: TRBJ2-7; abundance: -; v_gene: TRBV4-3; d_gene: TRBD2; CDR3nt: TGCGCCAGCAGCCAACACGCGGGGGGGCTCTACGAGCAGTACTTC; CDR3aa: CASSQHAGGLYEQYF
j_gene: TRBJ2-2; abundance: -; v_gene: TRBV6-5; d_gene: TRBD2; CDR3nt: TGTGCCAGCCACGGCGGGGGTGGTGGCGGGGAGCTGTTTTTT; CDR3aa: CASHGGGGGGELFF
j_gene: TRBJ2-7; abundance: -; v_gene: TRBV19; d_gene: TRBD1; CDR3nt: TGTGCCAGTAGTAGCGGACAGGGGTACGAGCAGTACTTC; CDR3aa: CASSSGQGYEQYF
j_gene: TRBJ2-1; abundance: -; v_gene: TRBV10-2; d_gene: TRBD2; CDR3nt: TGCGCCAGCAGTGTTAGCGGGGCCTACAATGAGCAGTTCTTC; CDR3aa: CASSVSGAYNEQFF
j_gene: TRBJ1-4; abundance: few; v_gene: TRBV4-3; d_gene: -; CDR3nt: TGCGCCAGCAGCCTTCAGGCTTTTACAGGGTCGGGTGAAAAACTGTTTTTT; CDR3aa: CASSLQAFTGSGEKLFF
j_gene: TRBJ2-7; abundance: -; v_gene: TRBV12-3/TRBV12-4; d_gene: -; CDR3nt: TGTGCCAGCAGTCCCACACTATCCTACGAGCAGTACTTC; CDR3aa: CASSPTLSYEQYF
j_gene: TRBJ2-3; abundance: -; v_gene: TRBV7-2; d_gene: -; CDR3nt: TGTGCCAGCAGCCCGGGACTGAGCACAGATACGCAGTATTTT; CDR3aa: CASSPGLSTDTQYF
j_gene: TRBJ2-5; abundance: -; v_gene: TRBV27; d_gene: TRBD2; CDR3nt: TGTGCCAGCAGTTTGGGCGGGGGGATTCAAGAGACCCAGTACTTC; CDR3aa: CASSLGGGIQETQYF
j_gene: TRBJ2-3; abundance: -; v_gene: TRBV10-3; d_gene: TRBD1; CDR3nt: TGTGCCACTTTGGTCGGGACAGGGGGCGCAGATACGCAGTATTTT; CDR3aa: CATLVGTGGADTQYF